The 24 T cell receptor beta chains given below trace back to one sample, sequenced in a study of cytomegalovirus exposure and HLA in healthy donors. The method was immunoSEQ multiplex PCR; TCRdb's version includes in-frame clones alone and lacks a portion of them. Here the sample spans 100,000 to 150,000 clones, about nine tenths being singletons. Sequenced material: PBMCs. All receptors come from a man in his late teens or twenties in good health and CMV-seropositive.

The count of this clone is one. The chain recombines TRBV18 with TRBJ1-4, with 7 nucleotides matching TRBD1. The junction had 5 bases not matched to a gene; V was cut back by 1 base and J by 3 bases. Germline loops: CDR1 KGHSH, CDR2 LQKENI. CDR3 length: 16 amino acids. CDR3 residues: CASSPRRDSSNEKLFF. In DNA form, the CDR3 reads TGTGCCAGCTCACCACGACGGGACAGCTCTAATGAAAAACTGTTTTTT.

The chain uses TRBV10-2 and TRBJ1-4; D gene ambiguous. Germline CDR1 is WSHSY and CDR2 is SAAADI. This CDR3 comprises 15 residues. Deletions cut 2 bases from V and 6 bases from J, with 13 bases between. In DNA form, the CDR3 reads TGCGCCAGCAGTGAGGAAAGGGCGGGAGATGAAAAACTGTTTTTT. It codes for CASSEERAGDEKLFF.

V and J are TRBV6-1 and TRBJ2-3; D not certain. Germline V CDR1 and CDR2: MNHNS, SASEGT. V was cut by 7 bases and J by 1 base, with 9 bases left in between. The CDR3 covers 13 residues. CDR3 coding DNA: TGTGCCAGCAACCCAGGTGGCACAGATACGCAGTATTTT. Encoded protein: CASNPGGTDTQYF.

On this clone itself: The DNA is left out, because the CDR3 cannot be placed on it with certainty; the CDR3 is given as TCRdb lists it. This chain links TRBV6-1 with TRBJ2-1; the table's D call, TRBD1, has no DNA check behind it. Germline assignment: CDR1 MNHNS and CDR2 SASEGT. The CDR3 region is 17 residues in length, termini included. The CDR3 protein is CASSEVRARDSYNEQFF.

CDR3 sequence reads: CASSMVPAGGGNSPLHF. The CDR3 DNA sequence: TGTGCCAGTAGTATGGTCCCCGCAGGAGGCGGTAATTCACCCCTCCACTTT. V usage is TRBV19 and J usage is TRBJ1-6; D gene ambiguous. The CDR3 has 17 residues. The V gene lost 3 bases and the J gene lost 6 bases, with 18 bases spanning the gap. Germline CDR1 and CDR2: LNHDA and SQIVND (reference sequence).

The rearrangement links TRBV10-2 to TRBJ1-2, with 7 positions matching TRBD1. With 9 bases clipped from V and 7 bases from J, the junction kept 11 bases outside the gene matches. The CDR3 spans 13 residues. CDR1 and CDR2 (germline): WSHSY, SAAADI. CDR3 loop: CASATGARGGYTF. DNA of the CDR3: TGCGCCAGTGCAACAGGGGCTCGGGGTGGCTACACCTTC.

The gene calls are TRBV7-2 and TRBJ1-3, with D uncertain. V was pared by 2 bases and J by 0 bases, with 11 bases between. The CDR3 is 16 amino acids. In germline, CDR1 is SGHTA, CDR2 FQGNSA. CDR3 sequence (DNA): TGTGCCAGCAGCTTAAATCCCCCGAGCTCTGGAAACACCATATATTTT. Amino acids: CASSLNPPSSGNTIYF.

The rearrangement links TRBV7-2 to TRBJ2-7, with 10 nucleotides matching TRBD1. CDR1 is SGHTA, CDR2 FQGNSA, per germline. The CDR3 is 15 amino acids. V lost 4 bases, J lost 4 bases, and 7 bases stayed unmatched. This CDR3 reads CASSYSGQGLYEQYF. The CDR3, as DNA: TGTGCCAGCAGCTATTCGGGACAGGGGTTGTACGAGCAGTACTTC.

The V and J genes are TRBV5-1 and TRBJ1-1; tentatively, D is TRBD1 (6 bases). Germline V gives CDR1 SGHRS, CDR2 YFSETQ. This CDR3 spans 16 amino acids. Trimming stripped 4 bases from V and 1 base from J, with 17 bases between. The CDR3 DNA reads TGCGCCAGCAGCGTTGGAAGGACAGCCACGAACACTGAAGCTTTCTTT. Translating gives CASSVGRTATNTEAFF.

This chain joins TRBV6-5 and TRBJ2-2; D perhaps matches TRBD2 (6 bases). V lost 2 bases and J lost 7, with 8 bases in between. This CDR3 region has 13 residues. Germline V gives CDR1 MNHEY, CDR2 SVGAGI. The DNA for the CDR3 is TGTGCCAGCAGTTACGTGGGAGGCGGGGAGCTGTTTTTT. This gives the protein CASSYVGGGELFF.

The CDR3 protein is CASSQLIDSNSPLHF. CDR3 nucleotide sequence: TGCGCCAGCAGCCAACTGATCGACAGTAATTCACCCCTCCACTTT. This chain links TRBV4-1 with TRBJ1-6, with D tentatively TRBD1 (5 bases). Germline lookup yields CDR1 MGHRA and CDR2 YSYEKL. V lost 2 bases, J lost 6 bases, and 11 bases lay in between. The CDR3 is made up of 15 amino acids.

This clone has a single count. The genes are TRBV6-1 and TRBJ1-2, with TRBD1 as a possible D gene (5 bases). CDR3 length equals 16 residues. Trimming stripped 1 base from V and 2 bases from J, with 14 bases between. Germline CDR1 MNHNS, CDR2 SASEGT. The CDR3 DNA follows: TGTGCCAGCAGTGAAGTCAAAGTAGCAGGGAACTATGGCTACACCTTC. Residues: CASSEVKVAGNYGYTF.

The CDR3 loop is CAWRRGNSPLHF. CDR3 bases: TGTGCCTGGAGGCGGGGGAATTCACCCCTCCACTTT. This chain connects TRBV30 to TRBJ1-6, with D possibly being TRBD1 (5 bases). This CDR3 contains 12 residues. V was shortened by 3 bases and J by 7 bases, with 7 bases between the two germline ends. Germline V CDR1 and CDR2: GTSNPN, SVGIG (reference sequence).

This sequence joins TRBV14 and TRBJ2-7, with 8 bases aligning to TRBD2. Germline V lookup: CDR1 SGHDN, CDR2 FVKESK. The V segment lost 0 bases and the J segment 4 bases; nucleotides outside the gene matches: 8. The CDR3 runs to 16 residues. CDR3 DNA sequence: TGTGCCAGCAGCCAAGAGGGCGGGGGGCACCGGTACGAGCAGTACTTC. It translates to CASSQEGGGHRYEQYF.

The chain has TRBV19 and TRBJ1-1; D perhaps matches TRBD1 (6 bases). The CDR3 is 14 amino acids. Trimming took 5 bases from V and 5 from J, leaving 15 bases between them. Germline lookup yields CDR1 LNHDA and CDR2 SQIVND (reference sequence). DNA for the CDR3: TGTGCCAGTAGTGCAGGGGAGGGGGGGACTGAAGCTTTCTTT. Translation gives CASSAGEGGTEAFF.

This chain joins TRBV15 and TRBJ1-1; no firm D call. Trimming cost V 0 bases and J 1 base, with 6 bases left between them. Germline V CDR1 and CDR2: LNHNV, YYDKDF (reference sequence). The CDR3 is 14 amino acids. CDR3 bases: TGTGCCACCAGCAGAGACTACAGGAACACTGAAGCTTTCTTT. Its protein product is CATSRDYRNTEAFF.

J is TRBJ2-3 and V is TRBV28; D gene unclear. CDR3 length equals 15 residues. Germline V CDR1 and CDR2: MDHEN, SYDVKM. Trimming stripped 3 bases from V and 1 base from J, with 11 bases between. The chain's CDR3 is CASSFHSPGTDTQYF. Here the CDR3 DNA reads TGTGCCAGCAGTTTCCATTCCCCGGGCACAGATACGCAGTATTTT.

The rearrangement uses TRBV4-1 and TRBJ1-6; a possible D gene is TRBD1 (5 bases). V shed 0 bases and J shed 10 bases, with 13 bases lying between them. The CDR3 spans 15 residues. Germline-derived CDR1 and CDR2 are MGHRA and YSYEKL. CDR3 DNA sequence: TGCGCCAGCAGCCAAGAAGGGGAGGTGGGGTCACCCCTCCACTTT. This sequence encodes CASSQEGEVGSPLHF.

The chain uses TRBV5-1 and TRBJ1-3, with unresolved D. Per the germline V gene, CDR1 is SGHRS and CDR2 is YFSETQ. The CDR3 loop spans 17 amino acids. V lost 4 bases to trimming and J lost 1 base, with 18 bases between them. The chain's CDR3 is CASSADRGVESGNTIYF. The CDR3 coding sequence is TGCGCCAGCAGCGCGGATCGGGGAGTTGAGTCTGGAAACACCATATATTTT.

This sequence joins TRBV5-1 and TRBJ1-4; 7 nucleotides line up with TRBD1. Per germline, CDR1 SGHRS and CDR2 YFSETQ. The CDR3 contains 15 residues. V lost 0 bases to trimming and J lost 13 bases; unmatched junction nucleotides: 12. CDR3 residues: CASSLEGRGAGRLFF. The DNA of the CDR3 is TGCGCCAGCAGCTTGGAGGGCAGGGGGGCCGGGAGACTGTTTTTT.

The CDR3 sequence: CASRPRQNYYGYTF. The CDR3 DNA follows: TGTGCCAGCAGGCCTCGACAGAATTACTATGGCTACACCTTC. V gene TRBV28 combines with J gene TRBJ1-2; D perhaps matches TRBD1 (5 bases). Trimming took off 6 bases at V and 3 bases at J, with 14 bases between the two ends. CDR3 size: 14 residues. Germline V gives CDR1 MDHEN, CDR2 SYDVKM.

The rearrangement links TRBV28 to TRBJ1-3; 7 nucleotides align to TRBD1. From germline, CDR1 is MDHEN and CDR2 SYDVKM. The CDR3 is 16 residues long. The V gene end was trimmed by 3 bases and the J gene end by 2 bases; junction bases not matched to a gene: 7. This chain's CDR3 is CASSLTGPIAGNTIYF. CDR3 nucleotide sequence: TGTGCCAGCAGTTTGACAGGGCCCATCGCTGGAAACACCATATATTTT.

The V call is TRBV14, the J call TRBJ2-1; tentative D call: TRBD2 (5 bases). CDR3 length: 13 amino acids. V dropped 5 bases and J dropped 8 bases, with 13 bases sitting between them. Germline CDR1 reads SGHDN; CDR2 reads FVKESK. The CDR3 loop is CASSFQLGDEQFF. The CDR3 bases are TGTGCCAGCAGCTTCCAACTGGGAGATGAGCAGTTCTTC. Based on the CDR3 plus reference TRBV14 and TRBJ2-1, the full variable domain is EAGVTQFPSHSVIEKGQTVTLRCDPISGHDNLYWYRRVMGKEIKFLLHFVKESKQDESGMPNNRFLAERTGGTYSTLKVQPAELEDSGVYFCASSFQLGDEQFFGPGTRLTVL.

The V gene is TRBV5-1, the J gene TRBJ2-5; D remains ambiguous. Germline V gene data show CDR1 as SGHRS and CDR2 as YFSETQ. The CDR3 is 12 amino acids. The V and J ends lost 3 bases and 3 bases respectively, with 6 bases between them. The CDR3: CASSSPKETQYF. The CDR3 DNA is TGCGCCAGCAGCTCTCCTAAAGAGACCCAGTACTTC. The whole variable domain, remainder taken from reference TRBV5-1 and TRBJ2-5, is KAGVTQTPRYLIKTRGQQVTLSCSPISGHRSVSWYQQTPGQGLQFLFEYFSETQRNKGNFPGRFSGRQFSNSRSEMNVSTLELGDSALYLCASSSPKETQYFGPGTRLLVL.